This TCR beta chain originates from a study of blood T cell repertoires in COVID-19. As for the study in general: The origin of the acute and convalescent COVID-19 samples was the United States, Italy and Spain.

Authors' data handling: How many nucleated cells were present was estimated from reference gene primer amplification. The protocol was immunoSEQ multiplex PCR, while the TCRdb copy is restricted to in-frame clones and leaves out a portion. V and J calls and clone size are given by that table; D and trimming were obtained from the DNA. The table has roughly 240,000 clones, 65% to 90% seen once; the top ten hold 4.5% to 6%. The Seattle patients joined while their infection was active and were tracked longitudinally afterward. Concerning this clone itself: This specimen includes other DNA sequences encoding the same CDR3.

CDR1 is MNHEY and CDR2 is SVGAGI in the germline V gene. V was pared by 5 bases and J by 7 bases, with 8 bases between. This CDR3 contains 11 residues. The J gene is TRBJ1-1, the V gene TRBV6-5; D is uncertain. The sequenced sample consisted of peripheral blood. The origin of this receptor is a man in his fifties or sixties with COVID-19, enrolled during active disease. CDR3 bases: TGTGCCAGCAGTCGTACGGGTGAAGCTTTCTTT. As protein: CASSRTGEAFF.